The 11 T cell receptor beta chains below come from one sample, sequenced in a study of Ad26.COV2.S vaccination and SARS-CoV-2 variants. As to treatment: 15 to 20 received Ad26.COV2.S at low or high dose, single or two shots; about 5 received placebo; per-sample allocation not given. At day 63 after the first vaccine or placebo injection, samples were drawn. Repertoires were generated with immunoSEQ multiplex PCR, while TCRdb's copy carries only in-frame clones and drops some. The table records around 500,000 clones, roughly nine tenths of them present only once. Sequences were derived from peripheral blood, sampled in a trial of Ad26.COV2.S vaccine versus placebo. The receptor source for this set is a person aged 18 to 59 who received the Ad26.COV2.S COVID-19 vaccine or a placebo.

The chain links TRBV5-5 to TRBJ1-5; 9 bases line up with TRBD1. Per the germline V gene, CDR1 is SGHKS and CDR2 is YYEKEE (reference sequence). The CDR3 runs to 16 residues. J lost 0 bases, V lost 4 bases, and 5 bases had no gene match. CDR3 coding DNA: TGTGCCAGCAGCGCCGGGACAGGGAATAGCAATCAGCCCCAGCATTTT. It specifies CASSAGTGNSNQPQHF.

V usage is TRBV28 and J usage is TRBJ1-2; the match to TRBD1 covers 9 bases. Germline V gene data show CDR1 as MDHEN and CDR2 as SYDVKM. V shed 6 bases, J shed 8 bases, and the junction held 10 bases outside the gene matches. This CDR3 comprises 14 residues. The CDR3 loop reads CASSSDRGLQGYTF. In nucleotides, the CDR3 is TGTGCCAGCAGCTCGGACAGGGGCTTACAAGGCTACACCTTC.

CDR3 sequence reads: CASKTTFPGYEQYF. CDR3 nucleotide sequence: TGCGCCAGCAAAACTACGTTTCCGGGTTACGAGCAGTACTTC. The chain joins TRBV5-1 to TRBJ2-7; no reliable D call. Trimming left V 6 bases short and J 4 bases short, with 17 bases between. CDR1 and CDR2 from the germline V gene are SGHRS and YFSETQ. The CDR3 is 14 residues long.

V and J are TRBV28 and TRBJ1-2; 7 bases fit TRBD1. Germline V CDR1 and CDR2: MDHEN, SYDVKM. This CDR3 is built from 14 residues. The J segment lost 5 bases and the V segment lost 5 bases, leaving 8 bases of the junction unmatched. Here the CDR3 reads CASSRALTGYGYTF. The CDR3 DNA reads as TGTGCCAGCAGTCGTGCGTTGACAGGGTATGGCTACACCTTC.

A single count supports this clone. This chain uses TRBV18 with TRBJ1-5, with D possibly being TRBD1 (6 bases). Germline values: CDR1 KGHSH, CDR2 LQKENI. Trimming removed 3 bases at V and 0 bases at J, with 24 bases between. The CDR3 loop spans 20 amino acids. CDR3 protein: CASSPRRGPPAGASNQPQHF. The CDR3, as DNA: TGTGCCAGCTCACCCCGCCGGGGACCCCCGGCAGGGGCTAGCAATCAGCCCCAGCATTTT.

The chain is built from TRBV3-1 (or the pseudogene TRBV3-2) and TRBJ1-3; D is ambiguous. Germline CDR1 LGHDT, CDR2 YNNKEL (reference sequence). This CDR3 contains 15 residues. The V gene lost 3 bases and the J gene lost 3 bases, with 12 bases spanning the gap. This CDR3 is CASSHYGVSGNTIYF. DNA for the CDR3: TGTGCCAGCAGCCACTACGGGGTCAGTGGAAACACCATATATTTT.

The genes are TRBV7-6 and TRBJ1-1; D is possibly TRBD1 (5 bases). The CDR3 length is 16 residues. Deletions cut 5 bases from V and 0 bases from J, with 16 bases between. Per the germline V gene, CDR1 is SGHVS and CDR2 is FNYEAQ. CDR3 amino acids: CASSLAWGDLNTEAFF. The CDR3 DNA reads as TGTGCCAGCAGCCTTGCCTGGGGGGATTTGAACACTGAAGCTTTCTTT.

The chain employs TRBV7-8 and TRBJ2-7, with D possibly TRBD2 on 6 matching bases. V lost 2 bases and J 0 bases, leaving 11 bases between the germline ends. The CDR3 is 15 amino acids. From germline, CDR1 is SGHVS and CDR2 FQNEAQ. The DNA for the CDR3 is TGTGCCAGCAGCTTACTCGGGGGTCGCTCCTACGAGCAGTACTTC. This translates into CASSLLGGRSYEQYF.

This chain uses TRBV5-6 with TRBJ2-4, with no clear D. Germline V gene data show CDR1 as SGHDT and CDR2 as YYEEEE. The CDR3 runs 14 residues. The germline V and J ends were trimmed by 4 bases and 1 base, with 9 bases remaining between them. DNA of the CDR3: TGTGCCAGCAGCGCCCGGGCGGCCAAAAACATTCAGTACTTC. Translating it yields CASSARAAKNIQYF.

The V gene is TRBV4-3, the J gene TRBJ2-7, with TRBD2 identical over 10 bases. CDR1 is LGHNA and CDR2 is YSLEER in the germline V gene. The junction had 8 bases not matched to a gene; V was cut back by 0 bases and J by 0 bases. The CDR3 length is 18 residues. CDR3: CASSQDPLAGALSYEQYF. CDR3 bases: TGCGCCAGCAGCCAAGATCCCCTAGCGGGGGCCCTCTCCTACGAGCAGTACTTC.

The chain couples TRBV5-5 to TRBJ1-1; tentatively, D is TRBD1 (6 bases). Germline CDR1 and CDR2: SGHKS and YYEKEE (reference sequence). V lost 4 bases and J lost 5, with 9 bases in between. The CDR3 sequence is 12 residues long. The CDR3 DNA reads as TGTGCCAGCAGCAAACAGGGTACTGAAGCTTTCTTT. Its translation is CASSKQGTEAFF.